The next 29 T cell receptor beta chains were all read from a single sample in a study of T cell responses to AZD1222 COVID-19 vaccine. Repertoires were generated with immunoSEQ multiplex PCR, while TCRdb's copy carries only in-frame clones and drops some. Of 60,000 to 85,000 clones listed, around 89% are singletons. The sequencing used peripheral blood, collected 28 days after the second dose of the MenACWY control vaccine. Receptors originate from an adult who received the MenACWY meningococcal vaccine as a control.

The chain carries TRBV2 and TRBJ1-5; D is unresolved. With 4 bases removed from V and 4 bases from J, the gap between germline ends came to 8 bases. The CDR3 totals 13 residues. Germline CDR1 is SNHLY and CDR2 is FYNNEI. This CDR3 reads CASSVAGNQPQHF. CDR3 nucleotide sequence: TGTGCCAGCAGTGTTGCGGGGAATCAGCCCCAGCATTTT.

This chain links TRBV3-1 (or the pseudogene TRBV3-2) with TRBJ2-5; no definite D call. Germline values: CDR1 LGHDT, CDR2 YNNKEL (reference sequence). With 4 bases removed from V and 5 bases from J, the gap between germline ends came to 14 bases. The CDR3 consists of 14 residues. In nucleotides, the CDR3 is TGTGCCAGCAGCCTACACCCTAGTTCGGAGACCCAGTACTTC. Its translation is CASSLHPSSETQYF.

The rearrangement uses TRBV12-3 or TRBV12-4 and TRBJ1-2, with TRBD1 matching over 8 bases. The CDR3 contains 12 residues. The V gene end was trimmed by 6 bases and the J gene end by 7 bases; junction bases not matched to a gene: 4. CDR3 coding DNA: TGTGCCAGCAGCATACAGGGGGTTGGCTACACCTTC. It yields the protein CASSIQGVGYTF.

The CDR3 sequence: CASSLGTPGLNTEAFF. For the CDR3, the DNA is TGCGCCAGCAGCCTCGGAACCCCGGGTCTGAACACTGAAGCTTTCTTT. The chain links TRBV5-1 to TRBJ1-1; D not resolved. Germline CDR1 is SGHRS and CDR2 is YFSETQ. This CDR3 spans 16 amino acids. Trimming removed 4 bases from V and 0 bases from J, with 16 bases in between.

The gene calls are TRBV4-1 and TRBJ1-1; D is unclear. Trimming stripped 4 bases from V and 0 bases from J, with 9 bases between. The germline CDR1 and CDR2 sequences are MGHRA and YSYEKL. The CDR3 spans 14 residues. CDR3 nucleotide sequence: TGCGCCAGCAGCCCCCCCGTGGTGAACACTGAAGCTTTCTTT. Its protein is CASSPPVVNTEAFF.

V gene TRBV28 combines with J gene TRBJ1-1; the match to TRBD1 covers 10 bases. This CDR3 is built from 20 residues. The germline CDR1 and CDR2 sequences are MDHEN and SYDVKM. Unmatched junction bases numbered 24, after V lost 6 bases and J lost 5 bases. The CDR3 bases are TGTGCCAGCAGGGGGCCGTTTGGGGAGGGACAGGGGCCGGATGGGACTGAAGCTTTCTTT. Translation: CASRGPFGEGQGPDGTEAFF.

The rearrangement uses TRBV18 and TRBJ2-1, with TRBD1 as a possible D gene (5 bases). The CDR3 consists of 18 residues. CDR1 and CDR2 (germline): KGHSH, LQKENI. Trimming removed 0 bases from V and 2 bases from J, with 17 bases in between. DNA for the CDR3: TGTGCCAGCTCACCACCGGAACCTAACCGACAGACCTACAATGAGCAGTTCTTC. It is translated as CASSPPEPNRQTYNEQFF.

The chain is built from TRBV19 and TRBJ1-4; D is perhaps TRBD1 (6 bases). V lost 4 bases and J 0 bases, leaving 9 bases between the germline ends. CDR1 and CDR2 (germline): LNHDA, SQIVND (reference sequence). The CDR3 consists of 15 residues. This chain's CDR3 is CASSRQASTNEKLFF. Written as DNA, the CDR3 is TGTGCCAGTAGTAGACAGGCCTCAACTAATGAAAAACTGTTTTTT.

V is TRBV5-1 and J is TRBJ1-2; 7 nucleotides match TRBD1. Germline V gives CDR1 SGHRS, CDR2 YFSETQ. CDR3 length: 18 amino acids. J lost 3 bases, V lost 4 bases, and 18 bases had no gene match. Here the CDR3 DNA reads TGCGCCAGCAGCCAACGACCGCAGACAGGGAGGTTTGACTATGGCTACACCTTC. Residues: CASSQRPQTGRFDYGYTF. Using reference TRBV5-1 and TRBJ1-2 for the parts outside the CDR3, the full variable domain is KAGVTQTPRYLIKTRGQQVTLSCSPISGHRSVSWYQQTPGQGLQFLFEYFSETQRNKGNFPGRFSGRQFSNSRSEMNVSTLELGDSALYLCASSQRPQTGRFDYGYTFGSGTRLTVV.

The chain couples TRBV14 to TRBJ2-1; 10 nucleotides align to TRBD2. V trimming: 4 bases; J trimming: 8 bases; junction bases outside the gene matches: 8. The germline gives CDR1 SGHDN, CDR2 FVKESK. The CDR3 covers 15 residues. The CDR3 DNA reads as TGTGCCAGCAGCCCAAGCGGGAGGGCCGGGCATGAGCAGTTCTTC. This translates into CASSPSGRAGHEQFF.

V gene TRBV10-3 combines with J gene TRBJ1-3; D not resolved. The CDR3 runs 15 residues. Germline lookup yields CDR1 ENHRY and CDR2 SYGVKD. Trimming removed 10 bases at V and 2 bases at J, with 18 bases between. The CDR3, as DNA: TGTGCCACCGGGGTTGGGGTCGGGACTGGAAACACCATATATTTT. It translates to CATGVGVGTGNTIYF.

The chain carries TRBV28 and TRBJ1-2; no definite D call. The CDR3 extends over 15 amino acids. The germline V gene has CDR1 MDHEN and CDR2 SYDVKM. V was pared by 5 bases and J by 6 bases, with 19 bases between. CDR3 nucleotides: TGTGCCAGCAGTGTAGCCTTCGGAAGTCGGAATGGCTACACCTTC. It is translated as CASSVAFGSRNGYTF.

The gene calls are TRBV27 and TRBJ1-1; D gene ambiguous. There are 14 residues in the CDR3. Trimming took off 6 bases at V and 5 bases at J, with 16 bases between the two ends. Germline values: CDR1 MNHEY, CDR2 SMNVEV (reference sequence). The CDR3 sequence: CASSTPGGWTEAFF. In DNA form, the CDR3 reads TGTGCCAGCAGCACCCCAGGCGGTTGGACTGAAGCTTTCTTT.

The chain uses TRBV5-1 and TRBJ1-1; TRBD1 might be the D (6 bases). The germline V and J ends were trimmed by 5 bases and 8 bases, with 10 bases remaining between them. Germline V lookup: CDR1 SGHRS, CDR2 YFSETQ. The CDR3 is made up of 11 amino acids. For the CDR3, the DNA is TGCGCCAGCAGGGAGGGGGTCGAAGCTTTCTTT. It specifies CASREGVEAFF. The variable domain in full, with the rest retrieved from reference TRBV5-1 and TRBJ1-1, is KAGVTQTPRYLIKTRGQQVTLSCSPISGHRSVSWYQQTPGQGLQFLFEYFSETQRNKGNFPGRFSGRQFSNSRSEMNVSTLELGDSALYLCASREGVEAFFGQGTRLTVV.

V is TRBV18 and J is TRBJ1-1; D uncertain. Trimming took off 2 bases at V and 0 bases at J, with 13 bases between the two ends. CDR1 is KGHSH, CDR2 LQKENI, per germline. The CDR3 is made up of 16 amino acids. CDR3 in amino acids: CASSPFREFMNTEAFF. The CDR3 DNA reads as TGTGCCAGCTCACCATTCAGAGAGTTTATGAACACTGAAGCTTTCTTT. The complete variable domain, with remaining parts taken from reference TRBV18 and TRBJ1-1, reads NAGVMQNPRHLVRRRGQEARLRCSPMKGHSHVYWYRQLPEEGLKFMVYLQKENIIDESGMPKERFSAEFPKEGPSILRIQQVVRGDSAAYFCASSPFREFMNTEAFFGQGTRLTVV.

This clone was counted only a few times. J is TRBJ2-7 and V is TRBV7-2; D is uncertain. The V end lost 6 bases, the J end lost 7 bases, and 16 bases lay between the germline ends. CDR1 is SGHTA and CDR2 is FQGNSA in the germline V gene. The CDR3 runs to 13 residues. The CDR3 loop is CASSFISGWEQYF. For the CDR3, the DNA is TGTGCCAGCAGTTTTATATCAGGTTGGGAGCAGTACTTC.

This clone showed up just once. The chain links TRBV6-2 or TRBV6-3 to TRBJ2-1; D remains ambiguous. Germline V CDR1 and CDR2: MNHEY, SVGEGT. The CDR3 runs 17 residues. The V gene lost 4 bases and the J gene lost 7 bases, with 23 bases spanning the gap. The CDR3 DNA sequence: TGTGCCAGCAGTTCCGGTTGGGCGACCGATGCCGTTAATGAGCAGTTCTTC. Its translation: CASSSGWATDAVNEQFF.

The J gene is TRBJ2-7, the V gene TRBV6-6, with D perhaps given as TRBD1 or TRBD2 (5 bases each). The germline V and J ends were trimmed by 2 bases and 5 bases, with 13 bases remaining between them. CDR3 length: 14 amino acids. In germline, CDR1 is MNHNY, CDR2 SVGAGI (reference sequence). The CDR3, as DNA: TGTGCCAGCAGTTACACCAGGGACCCCCACGAGCAGTACTTC. Residues: CASSYTRDPHEQYF.

This chain links TRBV7-3 with TRBJ1-5; D not certain. The CDR3 covers 13 residues. The ends were cut back, 0 bases at V and 4 bases at J, with 4 bases in the middle. Per the germline V gene, CDR1 is SGHTA and CDR2 is FQGTGA. The CDR3 DNA follows: TGTGCCAGCAGCTTAACGCCGAATCAGCCCCAGCATTTT. Translation gives CASSLTPNQPQHF.

This clone came up a few times. DNA for the CDR3: TGTGCCAGCAGTTTTAACAGGGGGGATGGCTACACCTTC. It encodes CASSFNRGDGYTF. The chain links TRBV28 to TRBJ1-2; 8 bases match TRBD1. Per the germline V gene, CDR1 is MDHEN and CDR2 is SYDVKM. The CDR3 totals 13 residues. Trimming at V came to 3 bases and at J to 6 bases, leaving 3 bases not matched to a gene.

The J gene is TRBJ1-2, the V gene TRBV28; D might be TRBD1 (6 bases). The V end was cut by 5 bases, the J end by 4 bases, with 14 bases between. The CDR3 totals 14 residues. The germline V gene encodes CDR1 MDHEN and CDR2 SYDVKM. For the CDR3, the DNA is TGTGCCAGCAGTGTGGACAGCACTCTCTATGGCTACACCTTC. Its translation is CASSVDSTLYGYTF.

The chain couples TRBV6-6 to TRBJ2-5, with unresolved D. Germline values: CDR1 MNHNY, CDR2 SVGAGI (reference sequence). CDR3 size: 12 residues. With 6 bases removed from V and 5 bases from J, the gap between germline ends came to 10 bases. The CDR3 nucleotides read TGTGCCAGCAGCTCCTCCGGGGAGACCCAGTACTTC. It codes for CASSSSGETQYF.

This rearrangement joins TRBV6-6 to TRBJ1-2; 10 bases map to TRBD1. Germline assignment: CDR1 MNHNY and CDR2 SVGAGI (reference sequence). This CDR3 has 16 residues. Unmatched junction bases numbered 12, after V lost 4 bases and J lost 7 bases. The CDR3 DNA reads TGTGCCAGCAGTTTCTCCCCGGGGACAGGGGAGGGTGGCTACACCTTC. Translating it yields CASSFSPGTGEGGYTF.

The chain is built from TRBV12-3 or TRBV12-4 and TRBJ1-1; D is ambiguous. This CDR3 has 12 residues. V was clipped by 7 bases and J by 0 bases, with 6 bases between them. The CDR3 loop is CASNDMNTEAFF. The CDR3 DNA is TGTGCCAGCAACGACATGAACACTGAAGCTTTCTTT.

This sequence joins TRBV5-1 and TRBJ2-7, with TRBD1 as a possible D gene (6 bases). CDR3 length: 14 amino acids. V was clipped by 2 bases and J by 4 bases, with 13 bases between them. Germline CDR1 and CDR2: SGHRS and YFSETQ. The chain's CDR3 is CASSFGGRGYEQYF. DNA for the CDR3: TGCGCCAGCAGCTTTGGGGGCCGGGGATACGAGCAGTACTTC. The complete variable domain, with remaining parts taken from reference TRBV5-1 and TRBJ2-7, reads KAGVTQTPRYLIKTRGQQVTLSCSPISGHRSVSWYQQTPGQGLQFLFEYFSETQRNKGNFPGRFSGRQFSNSRSEMNVSTLELGDSALYLCASSFGGRGYEQYFGPGTRLTVT.

The chain carries TRBV19 and TRBJ2-1, with 7 positions matching TRBD1. The CDR3 runs to 15 residues. Germline CDR1 LNHDA, CDR2 SQIVND (reference sequence). V gave up 3 bases and J gave up 7 bases; unmatched junction bases: 9. The CDR3 nucleotides read TGTGCCAGTAGTATCGACAGGGATCTGGGTAATGAGCAGTTCTTC. This gives the protein CASSIDRDLGNEQFF.

This chain links TRBV25-1 with TRBJ2-7, with D uncertain. This CDR3 has 14 residues. Germline CDR1 reads MGHDK; CDR2 reads SYGVNS. Trimming pared 3 bases from V and 4 bases from J, leaving 13 bases between. The CDR3 reads CASSDSGRFYEQYF. CDR3 DNA: TGTGCCAGCAGTGATTCAGGACGGTTTTACGAGCAGTACTTC.

The chain uses TRBV5-1 and TRBJ1-4, with D perhaps TRBD1 (6 bases). Germline assignment: CDR1 SGHRS and CDR2 YFSETQ. Trimming pared 2 bases from V and 5 bases from J, leaving 10 bases between. This CDR3 comprises 14 residues. The chain's CDR3 is CASSFGGLNEKLFF. As DNA, the CDR3 is TGCGCCAGCAGCTTCGGGGGGCTAAATGAAAAACTGTTTTTT.

This chain links TRBV6-5 with TRBJ1-3; D gene uncertain. Deletions cut 5 bases from V and 0 bases from J, with 8 bases between. The CDR3 consists of 14 residues. CDR1 and CDR2 (germline): MNHEY, SVGAGI. CDR3 coding DNA: TGTGCCAGCAGTCGGGGAATCTCTGGAAACACCATATATTTT. Residues: CASSRGISGNTIYF.